The T cell receptor (beta chain) under discussion was sequenced for a study of blood T cell repertoires in COVID-19. This CDR3 spans 10 amino acids. The germline V gene has CDR1 SNHLY and CDR2 FYNNEI. Trimming took off 5 bases at V and 4 bases at J, with 3 bases between the two ends. The protocol was immunoSEQ multiplex PCR, while the TCRdb copy is restricted to in-frame clones and leaves out a portion. This table has around 370,000 clones, 88% appearing once. Clinical history reported by participants formed the basis on which cohorts were assigned. The source of this sequence is a woman between 18 and 30 years old who had recovered from COVID-19. The source material was PBMCs or T cells enriched from blood (not recorded which). The chain links TRBV2 to TRBJ2-7; D remains ambiguous. The CDR3 DNA reads as TGTGCCAGCAGTCCGTACGAGCAGTACTTC. Translated: CASSPYEQYF.